Listed here are 19 T cell receptor beta chains from one sample, sequenced in a study of T-cell reconstitution after alpha-beta-depleted transplantation in children. Preparation of the TCRbeta library used unique molecular identifiers. TCRdb passed the PCR reads through MiXCR, listing each CDR3 protein once. Of almost 500,000 distinct CDR3 sequences listed, about an eighth are singletons. Sequencing used PBMCs from the stem cell graft donor, obtained from the stem cell graft. These receptors all come from a human donor who donated a stem cell graft to a child with combined immunodeficiency.

This clonotype was seen only a few times. The chain has TRBV20-1 and TRBJ2-5, with D possibly called TRBD1 or TRBD2 (6 bases each). Per the germline V gene, CDR1 is DFQATT and CDR2 is SNEGSKA (reference sequence). This CDR3 is built from 11 residues. Here the CDR3 reads CKWGAGETQYF. The CDR3, as DNA: TGCAAGTGGGGGGCGGGAGAGACCCAGTACTTC.

The V call is TRBV6-2 or TRBV6-3, the J call TRBJ2-1; tentative D call: TRBD2 (5 bases). CDR1 and CDR2 (germline): MNHEY, SVGEGT. The CDR3 sequence is 14 residues long. Trimming pared 0 bases from V and 7 bases from J, leaving 10 bases between. Written as DNA, the CDR3 is TGTGCCAGCAGTTACTCGAGGGTAGGGAATGAGCAGTTCTTC. It encodes CASSYSRVGNEQFF.

This clonotype was detected only a few times. The V and J genes are TRBV25-1 and TRBJ2-1, with D perhaps TRBD1 (5 bases). This CDR3 is 14 amino acids long. Germline-derived CDR1 and CDR2 are MGHDK and SYGVNS. With 5 bases removed from V and 4 bases from J, the gap between germline ends came to 12 bases. This CDR3 reads CASSPQESYNEQFF. The CDR3, as DNA: TGTGCCAGCAGTCCACAGGAATCTTACAATGAGCAGTTCTTC.

In this sample, this clonotype turned up a few times. J is TRBJ2-1 and V is TRBV15; 9 nucleotides agree with TRBD2. J gave up 10 bases and V 0 bases, and 10 bases lay outside the gene matches. The CDR3 spans 16 residues. Germline V gene lookup returns CDR1 LNHNV and CDR2 YYDKDF (reference sequence). CDR3 in DNA: TGTGCCACCAGCAGAGATCTGGTGGCGGGGGGGCAGGAGCAGTTCTTC. It codes for CATSRDLVAGGQEQFF.

This clonotype appeared many times. J is TRBJ2-3 and V is TRBV7-3; D may be TRBD1 (6 bases). This CDR3 has 14 amino acids. Per germline, CDR1 SGHTA and CDR2 FQGTGA. Trimming cost V 3 bases and J 4 bases, with 11 bases left between them. CDR3 nucleotides: TGTGCCAGCAGCTTTTCGACAGGTTCAGATACGCAGTATTTT. The encoded protein is CASSFSTGSDTQYF.

The rearrangement joins TRBV4-3 to TRBJ1-6, with 11 bases lining up with TRBD1. Trimming at V came to 2 bases and at J to 9 bases, leaving 9 bases not matched to a gene. Germline V lookup: CDR1 LGHNA, CDR2 YSLEER. The CDR3 runs to 17 residues. The CDR3 is CASSQRTGGSFGSPLHF. In DNA form, the CDR3 reads TGCGCCAGCAGCCAACGGACAGGGGGCAGTTTTGGTTCACCCCTCCACTTT.

There are a few counts of this clonotype. The rearrangement links TRBV5-1 to TRBJ2-3, with D uncertain. The germline CDR1 and CDR2 sequences are SGHRS and YFSETQ. V was pared by 0 bases and J by 5 bases, with 7 bases between. The length of the CDR3 is 13 residues. CDR3 sequence (DNA): TGCGCCAGCAGCTTGGATGATGGAGATACGCAGTATTTT. Its protein product is CASSLDDGDTQYF.

V gene TRBV20-1 combines with J gene TRBJ2-7; D gene uncertain. The CDR3 runs to 12 residues. The V end was cut by 3 bases, the J end by 1 base, with 7 bases between. CDR1 is DFQATT, CDR2 SNEGSKA, per germline (reference sequence). CDR3 DNA: TGCAGTGCTAGCCGCCGGTCCTACGAGCAGTACTTC. Translation: CSASRRSYEQYF.

In this sample, this clonotype turned up a few times. The V and J genes are TRBV5-1 and TRBJ2-3; 8 bases are a match to TRBD2. The CDR3 runs 16 residues. V shed 5 bases, J shed 0 bases, and the junction held 8 bases outside the gene matches. CDR1 is SGHRS and CDR2 is YFSETQ in the germline V gene. The CDR3 sequence is CASRSGGDTSTDTQYF. Written as DNA, the CDR3 is TGCGCCAGCAGAAGCGGGGGCGATACGAGCACAGATACGCAGTATTTT.

On this clonotype itself: A read error may be the cause here, since a much bigger clone is one base away. The chain employs TRBV7-9 and TRBJ2-7; 9 nucleotides match TRBD1. The CDR3 loop spans 14 amino acids. V lost 5 bases and J lost 5; bases outside the gene matches: 7. CDR1 SEHNR and CDR2 FQNEAQ come from the germline V gene (reference sequence). CDR3 amino acids: CASSAGTGSNEQYF. As DNA, the CDR3 is TGTGCCAGCAGCGCCGGGACAGGGTCCAACGAGCAGTACTTC.

In this sample, this clonotype turned up a few times. The J gene is TRBJ2-1, the V gene TRBV11-2; D possibly corresponds to TRBD2 (6 bases). The V end was cut by 4 bases, the J end by 6 bases, with 13 bases between. The V gene's germline CDR1 is SGHAT and CDR2 FQNNGV. CDR3 length: 14 residues. CDR3 sequence (DNA): TGTGCCAGCAGCTCCCCTGACGGGAGCAATGAGCAGTTCTTC. Translation gives CASSSPDGSNEQFF.

This clonotype has a handful of counts. The V and J genes are TRBV6-1 and TRBJ2-2, with 10 nucleotides matching TRBD2. CDR1 and CDR2 from the germline V gene are MNHNS and SASEGT. The V and J ends lost 6 bases and 4 bases, in that order; junction bases with no gene match: 14. The CDR3 length is 18 residues. CDR3 coding DNA: TGTGCCAGCAGCCGACGCCGTACTAGCGGGACAAGCACCGGGGAGCTGTTTTTT. Translation gives CASSRRRTSGTSTGELFF.

The J gene is TRBJ2-7, the V gene TRBV20-1, with TRBD2 matching over 13 bases. CDR3 length: 17 residues. Germline CDR1 and CDR2: DFQATT and SNEGSKA (reference sequence). V gave up 6 bases and J gave up 3 bases; unmatched junction bases: 14. The DNA of the CDR3 is TGCAGTGCCATCACTAGCGGGAGGGACCTACAAAACTACGAGCAGTACTTC. Its translation: CSAITSGRDLQNYEQYF.

There are a few counts of this clonotype. This chain connects TRBV5-1 to TRBJ2-5; no clear D. This CDR3 is 14 amino acids long. The germline CDR1 and CDR2 sequences are SGHRS and YFSETQ. Deletions cut 7 bases from V and 5 bases from J, with 18 bases between. The CDR3 here is CASYVTGLVETQYF. The CDR3 DNA sequence: TGCGCCAGCTATGTGACTGGGCTGGTGGAGACCCAGTACTTC.

The rearrangement joins TRBV14 to TRBJ2-1; D is uncertain. Germline CDR1 and CDR2: SGHDN and FVKESK. V lost 4 bases to trimming and J lost 9 bases, with 7 bases between them. This CDR3 has 11 amino acids. DNA of the CDR3: TGTGCCAGCAGCCGGGTTGGTGAGCAGTTCTTC. Translation: CASSRVGEQFF.

This clonotype was seen at least ten times. V and J are TRBV12-3 or TRBV12-4 and TRBJ2-2; 11 nucleotides agree with TRBD1. After removal of 7 bases from V and 8 bases from J, the junction contained 12 bases not matched to a gene. The CDR3 is made up of 16 amino acids. DNA for the CDR3: TGTGCCAGCACCCCGGGGACAGGGGGTTTCCCGGGGGAGCTGTTTTTT. Translation gives CASTPGTGGFPGELFF.

This clonotype has a count of ten or more. The chain uses TRBV15 and TRBJ2-7; D is unclear. The germline gives CDR1 LNHNV, CDR2 YYDKDF (reference sequence). The CDR3 covers 14 residues. The V gene lost 0 bases and the J gene lost 6 bases, with 12 bases spanning the gap. CDR3 nucleotide sequence: TGTGCCACCAGCAGAGATCACGTTTGGACCGAGCAGTACTTC. Translation: CATSRDHVWTEQYF.

Ten or more counts support this clonotype. The V gene is TRBV6-2 or TRBV6-3, the J gene TRBJ2-1; D is perhaps TRBD2 (6 bases). The CDR3 loop spans 12 amino acids. V lost 4 bases and J lost 8, with 9 bases in between. Germline-derived CDR1 and CDR2 are MNHEY and SVGEGT. This CDR3 reads CASSSLADEQFF. The DNA for the CDR3 is TGTGCCAGCAGTTCACTAGCAGATGAGCAGTTCTTC.

The table lists this clonotype with a few counts. This chain uses TRBV12-3 or TRBV12-4 with TRBJ2-5; possible D gene TRBD2, 5 bases. The V end lost 3 bases, the J end lost 5 bases, and 10 bases lay between the germline ends. The CDR3 runs to 13 residues. The CDR3, as DNA: TGTGCCAGCAGTTTCAGAGGGAGTGAGACCCAGTACTTC. Translation: CASSFRGSETQYF.